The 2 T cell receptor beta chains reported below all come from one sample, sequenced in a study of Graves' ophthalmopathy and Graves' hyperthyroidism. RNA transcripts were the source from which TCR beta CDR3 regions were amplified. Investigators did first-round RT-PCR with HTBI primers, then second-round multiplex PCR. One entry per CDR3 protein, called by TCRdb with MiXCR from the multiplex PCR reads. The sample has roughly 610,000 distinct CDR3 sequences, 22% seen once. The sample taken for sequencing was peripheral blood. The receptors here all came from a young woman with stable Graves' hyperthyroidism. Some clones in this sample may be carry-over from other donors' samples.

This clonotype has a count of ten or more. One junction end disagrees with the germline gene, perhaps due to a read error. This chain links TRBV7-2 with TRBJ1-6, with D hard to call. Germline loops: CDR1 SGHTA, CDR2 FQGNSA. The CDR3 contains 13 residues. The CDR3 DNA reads TGTGCCAGCAGTTTAGACATGGGCCTATCCCTCCACTTT. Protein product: CASSLDMGLSLHF.

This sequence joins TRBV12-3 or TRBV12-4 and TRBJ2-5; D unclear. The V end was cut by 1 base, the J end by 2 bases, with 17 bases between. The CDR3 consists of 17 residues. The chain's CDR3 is CASSLVPFTSSQETQYF. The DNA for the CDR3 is TGTGCCAGCAGTTTAGTCCCCTTCACTTCCAGTCAAGAGACCCAGTACTTC.